Below are 16 T cell receptor beta chains sequenced from a single sample in a study of blood T cell repertoires in COVID-19. Only in-frame clones appear in the TCRdb table, and some are missing; sequencing was by immunoSEQ multiplex PCR. The sample has around 170,000 clones, under 85% seen once; the top ten hold approximately 12%. Material: PBMCs or T cells enriched from blood (not recorded which). The receptor set was obtained from a man between 45 and 60 years old who had recovered from COVID-19.

The rearrangement links TRBV10-1 to TRBJ2-1; 12 bases fit TRBD1. The CDR3 totals 16 residues. Per the germline V gene, CDR1 is WNHNN and CDR2 is SYGVQD (reference sequence). V shed 1 base, J shed 5 bases, and the junction held 3 bases outside the gene matches. The CDR3 nucleotides read TGCGCCAGCAGTGAGTGGGGACAGGGGGCACACAATGAGCAGTTCTTC. It specifies CASSEWGQGAHNEQFF.

The CDR3 loop reads CATWKGEGGYTF. As DNA, the CDR3 is TGTGCCACCTGGAAAGGGGAGGGTGGCTACACCTTC. V is TRBV10-3 and J is TRBJ1-2; tentatively, D is TRBD1 (5 bases). The germline gives CDR1 ENHRY, CDR2 SYGVKD. With 10 bases removed from V and 7 bases from J, the gap between germline ends came to 16 bases. This CDR3 spans 12 amino acids.

The CDR3 is CASRALAGAYEQYF. CDR3 DNA sequence: TGTGCCAGCAGGGCACTAGCGGGGGCCTACGAGCAGTACTTC. The chain recombines TRBV6-5 with TRBJ2-7, with 11 bases identical to TRBD2. The V segment lost 6 bases and the J segment 2 bases; nucleotides outside the gene matches: 3. The CDR3 totals 14 residues. Germline V gives CDR1 MNHEY, CDR2 SVGAGI.

V and J are TRBV10-3 and TRBJ1-2; 9 nucleotides match TRBD1. The CDR3 runs 16 residues. Germline loops: CDR1 ENHRY, CDR2 SYGVKD. J gave up 4 bases and V 10 bases, and 16 bases lay outside the gene matches. The CDR3 loop reads CATTAGTGGASYGYTF. The CDR3 DNA reads as TGTGCCACAACGGCCGGAACAGGGGGCGCATCCTATGGCTACACCTTC.

J is TRBJ1-2 and V is TRBV27; 10 bases align to TRBD1. V was pared by 3 bases and J by 4 bases, with 8 bases of the junction left unmatched. The length of the CDR3 is 16 residues. CDR1 MNHEY and CDR2 SMNVEV come from the germline V gene (reference sequence). The CDR3 nucleotides read TGTGCCAGCAGTTTCCAGGGACAGGGGTACGTCTATGGCTACACCTTC. Protein: CASSFQGQGYVYGYTF.

V is TRBV5-1 and J is TRBJ2-4, with 10 bases that match TRBD1. CDR3 size: 16 residues. Germline V lookup: CDR1 SGHRS, CDR2 YFSETQ. The trim removed 0 bases at V and 1 base at J, leaving 1 base unmatched. In DNA, the CDR3 is TGCGCCAGCAGCTTGGTGGACAGGGGGGCCAAAAACATTCAGTACTTC. Translation: CASSLVDRGAKNIQYF.

The chain links TRBV11-2 to TRBJ2-1; D possibly corresponds to TRBD1 (5 bases). Germline lookup yields CDR1 SGHAT and CDR2 FQNNGV. The V end was cut by 4 bases, the J end by 3 bases, with 13 bases between. The CDR3 has 15 amino acids. The CDR3 nucleotides read TGTGCCAGCAGCTCCTTTTCAGGGAACTACAATGAGCAGTTCTTC. Translated, it gives CASSSFSGNYNEQFF.

The chain combines TRBV11-2 with TRBJ2-3; TRBD2 might be the D (7 bases). V lost 1 base to trimming and J lost 14 bases, with 16 bases between them. CDR3 length equals 13 residues. Germline V CDR1 and CDR2: SGHAT, FQNNGV. Here the CDR3 DNA reads TGTGCCAGCAGCTTAGCTGGGGGGGCGCGGGCGTATTTT. Its protein is CASSLAGGARAYF.

This clone came up a few times. The V gene is TRBV7-3, the J gene TRBJ1-1; 7 bases align to TRBD1. Germline CDR1 and CDR2: SGHTA and FQGTGA. V lost 2 bases, J lost 7 bases, and 4 bases stayed unmatched. The CDR3 totals 13 residues. The CDR3 loop reads CASSLRQGGEAFF. CDR3 bases: TGTGCCAGCAGCTTACGACAGGGCGGTGAAGCTTTCTTT.

The CDR3 spells CASSGTAGSYGNTIYF. Written as DNA, the CDR3 is TGTGCCAGCAGTGGAACCGCGGGGAGTTATGGAAACACCATATATTTT. This chain joins TRBV2 and TRBJ1-3; D ambiguous. Germline loops: CDR1 SNHLY, CDR2 FYNNEI. V gave up 4 bases and J gave up 3 bases, with 16 bases separating them. There are 16 residues in the CDR3.

The genes are TRBV28 and TRBJ2-3, with 7 bases fitting TRBD1. The CDR3 is 15 amino acids. CDR1 MDHEN and CDR2 SYDVKM come from the germline V gene. Trimming at V came to 4 bases and at J to 5 bases, leaving 9 bases not matched to a gene. In nucleotides, the CDR3 is TGTGCCAGCAGTTGGGCAGGGGGTTCCGGAGATACGCAGTATTTT. Protein product: CASSWAGGSGDTQYF.

The chain is built from TRBV20-1 and TRBJ2-5, with a weak D call TRBD1 (5 bases). The CDR3 length is 11 residues. V gave up 5 bases and J gave up 5 bases, with 9 bases separating them. Germline V gene lookup returns CDR1 DFQATT and CDR2 SNEGSKA (reference sequence). CDR3 region: CSADDSETQYF. The DNA for the CDR3 is TGCAGTGCTGACGACAGCGAGACCCAGTACTTC.

The chain is built from TRBV5-1 and TRBJ2-7; TRBD2 might be the D (6 bases). The germline gives CDR1 SGHRS, CDR2 YFSETQ. V lost 4 bases and J lost 5, with 19 bases in between. The CDR3 is made up of 15 amino acids. The CDR3 DNA reads TGCGCCAGCAGCCCGACTAGTTCCGGCGTCGACGAGCAGTACTTC. The encoded protein is CASSPTSSGVDEQYF. The complete variable domain, with remaining parts taken from reference TRBV5-1 and TRBJ2-7, reads KAGVTQTPRYLIKTRGQQVTLSCSPISGHRSVSWYQQTPGQGLQFLFEYFSETQRNKGNFPGRFSGRQFSNSRSEMNVSTLELGDSALYLCASSPTSSGVDEQYFGPGTRLTVT.

The V call is TRBV4-1, the J call TRBJ1-6; D is possibly TRBD1 (5 bases). CDR3 length: 17 amino acids. Germline CDR1 MGHRA, CDR2 YSYEKL. Between the trimmed V and J ends, which lost 3 bases and 1 base, there was a span of 13 bases. The CDR3 sequence is CASSQGEAKSYNSPLHF. CDR3 nucleotides: TGCGCCAGCAGCCAGGGGGAGGCTAAATCCTATAATTCACCCCTCCACTTT.

This clone was found once. This chain links TRBV20-1 with TRBJ1-1; D gene unclear. The germline gives CDR1 DFQATT, CDR2 SNEGSKA (reference sequence). This CDR3 spans 10 amino acids. Between the trimmed V and J ends, which lost 2 bases and 8 bases, there was a span of 6 bases. As DNA, the CDR3 is TGCAGTGCTAGACGAGGGGAAGCTTTCTTT. Its translation: CSARRGEAFF.

The chain is built from TRBV11-3 and TRBJ2-7, with a possible D match to TRBD2 (6 bases). This CDR3 has 13 amino acids. Per the germline V gene, CDR1 is SGHNT and CDR2 is YENEEA. V lost 8 bases and J lost 0, with 11 bases in between. Here the CDR3 reads CASGAGPSYEQYF. The DNA for the CDR3 is TGTGCCAGCGGCGCGGGGCCCTCCTACGAGCAGTACTTC.